This TCR beta chain comes out of a study of blood T cell repertoires in COVID-19. The data were produced by immunoSEQ multiplex PCR, yet TCRdb's version contains in-frame clones alone and is incomplete. The data show 400,000 or so clones, with 85% to 90% seen just once and 0.95% to 1.3% held by the top ten. Everyone who took part was about 18 to 90 years old, and they came from 24 US areas. Sequenced: PBMCs or T cells enriched from blood (not recorded which). The receptor was isolated from a young man who had recovered from COVID-19.

The CDR3 coding sequence is TGTGCCAGCAGTCCGGGACTAGCGGGAGTCCTGGTGGAAACCGGGGAGCTGTTTTTT. This gives the protein CASSPGLAGVLVETGELFF. The V and J genes are TRBV28 and TRBJ2-2; 14 nucleotides line up with TRBD2. CDR1 and CDR2 from the germline V gene are MDHEN and SYDVKM. The trim removed 5 bases at V and 5 bases at J, leaving 13 bases unmatched. There are 19 residues in the CDR3.